This passage covers 6 T cell receptor beta chains from one sample sequenced in a study of glioma-infiltrating T cells. Amplification of TCR alpha and beta CDR3 regions from RNA used iRepertoire nested multiplex PCR. TCRdb reprocessed the multiplex PCR reads with MiXCR, giving one entry per CDR3 protein. The profile shows 300,000 to 400,000 distinct CDR3 sequences, more than 35% of them singletons. Material: glioma tissue, nonneoplastic brain tissue, or PBMCs (not recorded which). All receptors derive from a human donor with low-grade glioma or glioblastoma, undergoing nonglioma brain surgery, or in good health (not recorded which).

V and J are TRBV4-1 and TRBJ1-1, with TRBD1 as a possible D gene (5 bases). V lost 4 bases and J 3 bases, leaving 15 bases between the germline ends. Germline loops: CDR1 MGHRA, CDR2 YSYEKL. This CDR3 is 15 amino acids long. The CDR3 loop is CASSRLLGTDTEAFF. The CDR3 region has the DNA TGCGCCAGCAGCCGACTTCTTGGGACGGACACTGAAGCTTTCTTT.

The sample holds a few counts of this clonotype. The rearrangement joins TRBV28 to TRBJ1-4; D gene uncertain. The germline V and J ends were trimmed by 7 bases and 0 bases, with 15 bases remaining between them. CDR1 and CDR2 (germline): MDHEN, SYDVKM. The CDR3 length is 16 residues. This chain's CDR3 is CASTRGSHSTNEKLFF. CDR3 coding DNA: TGTGCCAGCACCCGGGGTTCACATTCAACTAATGAAAAACTGTTTTTT.

The CDR3 DNA sequence: TGTGCCAGCAGCGCAAGCGGGGGGATGAGCTCTGGAAACACCATATATTTT. Translated, it gives CASSASGGMSSGNTIYF. The chain joins TRBV7-2 to TRBJ1-3; tentative D call: TRBD1 (5 bases). The ends were cut back, 5 bases at V and 0 bases at J, with 17 bases in the middle. The CDR3 loop spans 17 amino acids. Germline V lookup: CDR1 SGHTA, CDR2 FQGNSA.

This clonotype was seen repeatedly, ten times or more. The chain uses TRBV27 and TRBJ2-7; D call uncertain. The CDR3 is made up of 15 amino acids. Germline V lookup: CDR1 MNHEY, CDR2 SMNVEV (reference sequence). The V gene lost 6 bases and the J gene lost 5 bases, with 20 bases spanning the gap. CDR3 sequence: CASRAQPFAVDEQYF. CDR3 nucleotide sequence: TGTGCCAGCAGAGCTCAGCCCTTCGCGGTCGACGAGCAGTACTTC.

This clonotype was seen just once. V is TRBV2 and J is TRBJ2-1; TRBD2 agrees at 12 bases. After removal of 5 bases from V and 9 bases from J, the junction contained 8 bases not matched to a gene. Germline V lookup: CDR1 SNHLY, CDR2 FYNNEI. The CDR3 runs to 15 residues. The CDR3 bases are TGTGCCAGCAGTAAAACGACTAGCGGGAGATTTGAGCAGTTCTTC. Its translation: CASSKTTSGRFEQFF.

This clonotype came up a few times. The rearrangement links TRBV28 to TRBJ2-7; D is unresolved. Per germline, CDR1 MDHEN and CDR2 SYDVKM. V dropped 7 bases and J dropped 0 bases, with 10 bases sitting between them. The CDR3 has 13 residues. The CDR3 nucleotides read TGTGCCAGCACGTCTGGCCCCTCCTACGAGCAGTACTTC. This translates into CASTSGPSYEQYF.